This T cell receptor (beta chain) was identified during a study of blood T cell repertoires in COVID-19. Study overall: Italy, Spain and the United States were the sources of the convalescent and acute COVID-19 samples. PBMCs, B-cell-depleted T cells, or T cells provided the cDNA or gDNA that made up the material.

CDR3 length equals 14 residues. The V gene lost 5 bases and the J gene lost 3 bases, with 13 bases spanning the gap. CDR1 is SGHVS and CDR2 is FQNEAQ in the germline V gene. Original data processing: Amplification with reference gene primers provided the estimates of nucleated cell counts. The repertoire was sequenced with immunoSEQ multiplex PCR; TCRdb's copy has only in-frame clones and lacks some. Clonal size and the V and J genes are those of that table, whereas D and trimming came from the DNA. Altogether under 250,000 clones are present, 80% to 85% being singletons, with the ten largest covering less than 5.5%.

The genes are TRBV7-8 and TRBJ1-1; no clear D gene. Specimen: peripheral blood. The sequence was collected from a man aged 45-65 years with active or convalescent COVID-19. This CDR3 reads CASSPQRVDTEAFF. CDR3 nucleotides: TGTGCCAGCAGCCCCCAGAGGGTAGACACTGAAGCTTTCTTT. Looking up the rest from reference TRBV7-8 and TRBJ1-1 gives the full variable domain: GAGVSQSPRYKVAKRGQDVALRCDPISGHVSLFWYQQALGQGPEFLTYFQNEAQLDKSGLPSDRFFAERPEGSVSTLKIQRTQQEDSAVYLCASSPQRVDTEAFFGQGTRLTVV.